This entry lists 26 T cell receptor beta chains sequenced from one sample in a study of chronic HIV infection and antiretroviral therapy. TCRdb used MiXCR to reprocess the 5' RACE reads, holding one entry per CDR3 protein. The data show over 40,000 distinct CDR3 sequences, 15% to 20% seen once. The sample taken for sequencing was peripheral blood. These receptor sequences come from an adult who had HIV and had not received antiretroviral therapy, or was an uninfected healthy control (not recorded which).

The rearrangement links TRBV29-1 to TRBJ1-3; D not certain. CDR1 is SQVTM and CDR2 is ANQGSEA in the germline V gene. Trimming cost V 7 bases and J 2 bases, with 6 bases left between them. CDR3 size: 11 residues. The CDR3 sequence: CSGQAGNTIYF. DNA for the CDR3: TGCAGCGGGCAGGCTGGAAACACCATATATTTT.

This clonotype was counted only a few times. The V and J genes are TRBV9 and TRBJ2-7; D call uncertain. The CDR3 has 13 residues. CDR1 is SGDLS, CDR2 YYNGEE, per germline. Trimming pared 3 bases from V and 5 bases from J, leaving 12 bases between. CDR3 residues: CASSATPQDEQYF. The CDR3 coding sequence is TGTGCCAGCAGCGCGACCCCTCAAGACGAGCAGTACTTC.

This clonotype has only a few counts. The V gene is TRBV29-1, the J gene TRBJ2-7; 10 nucleotides align to TRBD2. Unmatched junction bases numbered 7, after V lost 7 bases and J lost 4 bases. CDR1 SQVTM and CDR2 ANQGSEA come from the germline V gene. The length of the CDR3 is 13 residues. The DNA for the CDR3 is TGCAGCGCCACCGAACTAGCGGGATACGAGCAGTACTTC. Translation: CSATELAGYEQYF.

This clonotype came up many times. The chain employs TRBV7-2 and TRBJ2-1, with D perhaps matching TRBD2 (5 bases). Trimming cost V 2 bases and J 3 bases, with 14 bases left between them. Germline V gene data show CDR1 as SGHTA and CDR2 as FQGNSA. CDR3 length: 16 residues. The CDR3 sequence is CASSLFLAKDYNEQFF. CDR3 in DNA: TGTGCCAGCAGCTTATTCTTAGCGAAAGACTACAATGAGCAGTTCTTC.

This chain connects TRBV28 to TRBJ2-1; 7 bases are shared with TRBD2. The junction had 13 bases not matched to a gene; V was cut back by 4 bases and J by 4 bases. This CDR3 spans 17 amino acids. In germline, CDR1 is MDHEN, CDR2 SYDVKM. The CDR3 loop reads CASSSSSSGIQYNEQFF. The CDR3 nucleotides are TGTGCCAGCAGTTCCTCCTCGAGCGGGATCCAATACAATGAGCAGTTCTTC.

V is TRBV20-1 and J is TRBJ1-6; D unresolved. Looked up from germline, CDR1 is DFQATT and CDR2 is SNEGSKA (reference sequence). The CDR3 covers 14 residues. V was trimmed by 5 bases and J by 9 bases, leaving 17 bases between them. The CDR3 spells CSAVTDPEGSPLHF. CDR3 sequence (DNA): TGCAGTGCTGTGACGGACCCGGAGGGTTCACCCCTCCACTTT.

This chain connects TRBV18 to TRBJ2-6; unclear D gene. V was trimmed by 4 bases and J by 0 bases, leaving 7 bases between them. The length of the CDR3 is 15 residues. Germline values: CDR1 KGHSH, CDR2 LQKENI. Here the CDR3 reads CASSRLDSGANVLTF. CDR3 DNA sequence: TGTGCCAGCTCACGACTCGACTCTGGGGCCAACGTCCTGACTTTC.

A few counts support this clonotype. The chain recombines TRBV5-1 with TRBJ2-2; D is perhaps TRBD2 (6 bases). This CDR3 region has 15 residues. Germline CDR1 SGHRS, CDR2 YFSETQ. V was trimmed by 4 bases and J by 4 bases, leaving 14 bases between them. This CDR3 reads CASSSRVGSTGELFF. The CDR3 DNA reads as TGCGCCAGCAGCAGCAGGGTCGGGAGCACCGGGGAGCTGTTTTTT.

This clonotype was observed a few times. The chain is built from TRBV28 and TRBJ1-2, with a tentative D call TRBD1 (5 bases). Germline lookup yields CDR1 MDHEN and CDR2 SYDVKM. The CDR3 loop spans 14 amino acids. V dropped 6 bases and J dropped 2 bases, with 13 bases sitting between them. CDR3 bases: TGTGCCAGCAGCCTACTCCGGGACAACTATGGCTACACCTTC. It translates to CASSLLRDNYGYTF.

The V call is TRBV11-1, the J call TRBJ2-7; D remains unclear. Germline assignment: CDR1 SGHAT and CDR2 FQDESV (reference sequence). This CDR3 region has 14 residues. Trimming removed 6 bases at V and 2 bases at J, with 14 bases between. The CDR3 spells CASSSASVAYEQYF. The DNA for the CDR3 is TGTGCCAGCAGTTCCGCTTCGGTTGCCTACGAGCAGTACTTC.

This sequence joins TRBV7-8 and TRBJ1-4; a possible D gene is TRBD1 (6 bases). CDR1 SGHVS and CDR2 FQNEAQ come from the germline V gene. This CDR3 contains 15 residues. V lost 5 bases to trimming and J lost 5 bases, with 15 bases between them. CDR3 DNA: TGTGCCAGCAGCGAAGGACAGAGAATAAATGAAAAACTGTTTTTT. As protein: CASSEGQRINEKLFF.

This clonotype has only one observation. The chain has TRBV6-1 and TRBJ2-3; D is ambiguous. Germline loops: CDR1 MNHNS, CDR2 SASEGT. This CDR3 spans 13 amino acids. Trimming stripped 5 bases from V and 2 bases from J, with 8 bases between. Here the CDR3 DNA reads TGTGCCAGCAGTTTCCCAATCACAGATACGCAGTATTTT. Protein sequence: CASSFPITDTQYF.

The table lists this clonotype with many counts. CDR3 loop: CASSLASGRGPGYTF. DNA of the CDR3: TGTGCCAGCAGCTTAGCTTCCGGCAGGGGACCTGGCTACACCTTC. The chain is built from TRBV7-2 and TRBJ1-2, with D tentatively TRBD1 (6 bases). This CDR3 has 15 residues. V was trimmed by 0 bases and J by 7 bases, leaving 15 bases between them. Germline values: CDR1 SGHTA, CDR2 FQGNSA.

V and J are TRBV4-1 and TRBJ2-1; D is ambiguous. The CDR3 sequence is 14 residues long. V was clipped by 1 base and J by 8 bases, with 12 bases between them. CDR1 is MGHRA, CDR2 YSYEKL, per germline. Written as DNA, the CDR3 is TGCGCCAGCAGCCAAGGCAGGATCTCGGATGAGCAGTTCTTC. Encoded protein: CASSQGRISDEQFF.

The CDR3 DNA is TGTGCCAGCAGGGGGACAGCATATGGCTACACCTTC. This encodes CASRGTAYGYTF. The J gene is TRBJ1-2, the V gene TRBV27; 7 bases match TRBD1. This CDR3 comprises 12 residues. V shed 6 bases, J shed 5 bases, and the junction held 3 bases outside the gene matches. Germline CDR1 MNHEY, CDR2 SMNVEV (reference sequence).

This clonotype was seen a handful of times. The rearrangement joins TRBV29-1 to TRBJ2-1; D might be TRBD1 (6 bases). Germline-derived CDR1 and CDR2 are SQVTM and ANQGSEA. V lost 7 bases and J lost 9, with 10 bases in between. CDR3 length: 10 residues. DNA of the CDR3: TGCAGCGCAGGGGTTTTTGAGCAGTTCTTC. This sequence encodes CSAGVFEQFF.

This sequence joins TRBV21-1 and TRBJ1-1. TRBV21-1 is a recognized pseudogene. The CDR3 extends over 15 amino acids. In DNA form, the CDR3 reads TGTGCCAGCAGCTCGGAGGTAGTTTGGGACACTGAAGATTTCTTT. This translates into CASSSEVVWDTEDFF.

CDR3 nucleotide sequence: TGTGCCAGCAGCCAAGGCAGGCACACAGATACGCAGTATTTT. Its translation: CASSQGRHTDTQYF. The rearrangement joins TRBV14 to TRBJ2-3, with D hard to call. V lost 1 base, J lost 2 bases, and 7 bases lay in between. The CDR3 consists of 14 residues. Germline CDR1 reads SGHDN; CDR2 reads FVKESK.

This clonotype was seen only a few times. The junction departs from the called germline gene at one end, perhaps through a read error. The chain carries TRBV6-1 and TRBJ1-4, with 7 bases matching TRBD1. This CDR3 has 15 residues. Germline CDR1 and CDR2: MNHNS and SASEGT. The chain's CDR3 is CASSATGSANEKLFF. In nucleotides, the CDR3 is TGTGCCAGCAGTGCGACAGGGAGTGCTAACGAAAAACTGTTTTTT.

This clonotype occurred a few times. The chain employs TRBV2 and TRBJ2-7, with 9 bases fitting TRBD2. In germline, CDR1 is SNHLY, CDR2 FYNNEI. V lost 7 bases to trimming and J lost 2 bases; unmatched junction nucleotides: 6. This CDR3 has 14 amino acids. CDR3: CASNRREGPYEQYF. CDR3 in DNA: TGTGCCAGCAATAGGCGGGAGGGACCCTACGAGCAGTACTTC.

There are many counts of this clonotype. The chain links TRBV28 to TRBJ2-3; maybe TRBD2 (6 bases). The CDR3 contains 13 residues. Germline CDR1 is MDHEN and CDR2 is SYDVKM. Trimming cost V 3 bases and J 4 bases, with 8 bases left between them. This chain's CDR3 is CASSLEGADTQYF. The CDR3 nucleotides are TGTGCCAGCAGTTTGGAGGGAGCAGATACGCAGTATTTT.

This clonotype occurred a few times. The genes are TRBV6-4 and TRBJ2-7; unclear D gene. V shed 7 bases and J shed 4 bases, with 14 bases lying between them. Germline V lookup: CDR1 MRHNA, CDR2 SNTAGT. There are 13 residues in the CDR3. The CDR3 spells CASNEKARYEQYF. The CDR3 bases are TGTGCCAGCAACGAGAAGGCACGGTACGAGCAGTACTTC.

V is TRBV28 and J is TRBJ2-1; no clear D gene. The V gene lost 5 bases and the J gene lost 0 bases, with 8 bases spanning the gap. This CDR3 comprises 14 residues. Germline V gene data show CDR1 as MDHEN and CDR2 as SYDVKM. The CDR3 nucleotides read TGTGCCAGCAGTCCCTTTAGCTCCTACAATGAGCAGTTCTTC. Encoded protein: CASSPFSSYNEQFF.

This clonotype showed up just a few times. The chain employs TRBV5-1 and TRBJ2-5, with D unresolved. The germline V gene has CDR1 SGHRS and CDR2 YFSETQ. V was cut by 0 bases and J by 3 bases, with 12 bases left in between. There are 15 residues in the CDR3. CDR3 protein: CASSLAGRNEETQYF. CDR3 sequence (DNA): TGCGCCAGCAGCTTGGCCGGCCGTAACGAAGAGACCCAGTACTTC.

This clonotype was detected once. The chain couples TRBV10-2 to TRBJ1-2; perhaps TRBD1 as D (5 bases). The germline V gene encodes CDR1 WSHSY and CDR2 SAAADI. The CDR3 totals 15 residues. The V end was cut by 7 bases, the J end by 3 bases, with 18 bases between. The CDR3 loop is CASMGVGTLYYGYTF. The CDR3 DNA is TGCGCCAGCATGGGGGTTGGCACCCTTTACTATGGCTACACCTTC.

The sample holds a few counts of this clonotype. V and J are TRBV19 and TRBJ2-2; TRBD1 might be the D (5 bases). This CDR3 comprises 15 residues. The germline V and J ends were trimmed by 3 bases and 8 bases, with 16 bases remaining between them. The germline gives CDR1 LNHDA, CDR2 SQIVND (reference sequence). CDR3 nucleotides: TGTGCCAGTAGTATCTCCGGCCCTGGGGCAGGGGAGCTGTTTTTT. Protein: CASSISGPGAGELFF. The full variable domain, rest sourced from reference TRBV19 and TRBJ2-2, is DGGITQSPKYLFRKEGQNVTLSCEQNLNHDAMYWYRQDPGQGLRLIYYSQIVNDFQKGDIAEGYSVSREKKESFPLTVTSAQKNPTAFYLCASSISGPGAGELFFGEGSRLTVL.